The 15 T cell receptor beta chains in this list originate from one sample, sequenced in a study of graft-versus-host responses after intestinal transplantation. The method was immunoSEQ multiplex PCR; TCRdb's version includes in-frame clones alone and lacks a portion of them. The repertoire has around 120,000 clones, approximately 90% of them found once; the top ten carry about 0.18%. These receptors lack a known antigen. The source material was unstimulated CD4+ T cells sorted from spleen or lymph node cells, sampled before intestinal transplant. These receptors were collected from a human donor who received an intestinal transplant.

The gene calls are TRBV18 and TRBJ2-1; TRBD2 matches at 8 bases. The V gene's germline CDR1 is KGHSH and CDR2 LQKENI. CDR3 size: 17 residues. V lost 4 bases and J lost 2; bases outside the gene matches: 10. CDR3 in amino acids: CASSRLLAGGPYNEQFF. The CDR3 DNA follows: TGTGCCAGCTCACGCTTGCTGGCGGGAGGACCCTACAATGAGCAGTTCTTC. The full variable domain, in which reference TRBV18 and TRBJ2-1 provide the parts outside the CDR3, is NAGVMQNPRHLVRRRGQEARLRCSPMKGHSHVYWYRQLPEEGLKFMVYLQKENIIDESGMPKERFSAEFPKEGPSILRIQQVVRGDSAAYFCASSRLLAGGPYNEQFFGPGTRLTVL.

This clone was found a few times. The rearrangement links TRBV7-2 to TRBJ2-7; 7 bases line up with TRBD1. V shed 0 bases, J shed 1 base, and the junction held 6 bases outside the gene matches. The V gene's germline CDR1 is SGHTA and CDR2 FQGNSA. This CDR3 has 16 amino acids. Here the CDR3 DNA reads TGTGCCAGCAGCTTAGCTCCGACAGGGTTTTCCTACGAGCAGTACTTC. Translated: CASSLAPTGFSYEQYF.

In this sample, this clone turned up once. V gene TRBV5-1 combines with J gene TRBJ2-7; 12 nucleotides agree with TRBD1. J lost 5 bases, V lost 4 bases, and 7 bases had no gene match. Germline CDR1 is SGHRS and CDR2 is YFSETQ. The CDR3 length is 15 residues. The CDR3 coding sequence is TGCGCCAGCAGCCCTACCGGGACAGGGGGCCACGAGCAGTACTTC. Protein: CASSPTGTGGHEQYF.

The chain links TRBV6-1 to TRBJ1-1; D is perhaps TRBD1 (5 bases). This CDR3 is built from 15 residues. Germline V gene lookup returns CDR1 MNHNS and CDR2 SASEGT. Trimming took 7 bases from V and 5 from J, leaving 20 bases between them. The CDR3 nucleotides are TGTGCCAGCACCCGAGACTGGGGGGATTGGACTGAAGCTTTCTTT. This codes for CASTRDWGDWTEAFF.

This rearrangement joins TRBV2 to TRBJ2-7; the D gene is possibly TRBD1 (6 bases). Trimming took off 8 bases at V and 3 bases at J, with 26 bases between the two ends. The CDR3 length is 17 residues. Germline CDR1 and CDR2: SNHLY and FYNNEI. The CDR3 bases are TGTGCCAGCTGCGGAAACAGGGCCACGGGCTATTTCTACGAGCAGTACTTC. Translated: CASCGNRATGYFYEQYF.

V is TRBV28 and J is TRBJ1-2, with 10 nucleotides matching TRBD1. CDR3 length equals 13 residues. From germline, CDR1 is MDHEN and CDR2 SYDVKM. V shed 6 bases, J shed 4 bases, and the junction held 2 bases outside the gene matches. The CDR3 protein is CASRRQGAYGYTF. The CDR3 DNA reads TGTGCCAGCAGGAGACAGGGGGCCTATGGCTACACCTTC.

This clone was seen only once. The V call is TRBV7-2, the J call TRBJ1-2, with 7 nucleotides matching TRBD1. Unmatched junction bases numbered 14, after V lost 5 bases and J lost 14 bases. Germline values: CDR1 SGHTA, CDR2 FQGNSA. This CDR3 region has 13 residues. The chain's CDR3 is CASSPGTALLSTF. The DNA of the CDR3 is TGTGCCAGCAGCCCCGGGACAGCCCTTTTGTCTACCTTC. Complete variable domain (other parts from reference TRBV7-2 and TRBJ1-2): GAGVSQSPSNKVTEKGKDVELRCDPISGHTALYWYRQSLGQGLEFLIYFQGNSAPDKSGLPSDRFSAERTGGSVSTLTIQRTQQEDSAVYLCASSPGTALLSTFGSGTRLTVV.

The chain links TRBV2 to TRBJ1-3, with D perhaps matching TRBD1 (5 bases). The CDR3 extends over 12 amino acids. The ends were cut back, 11 bases at V and 3 bases at J, with 11 bases in the middle. Germline CDR1 is SNHLY and CDR2 is FYNNEI. The CDR3 sequence is CAPGGDGNTIYF. The CDR3 coding sequence is TGTGCCCCCGGGGGAGATGGAAACACCATATATTTT.

The chain links TRBV7-2 to TRBJ1-6, with 7 bases aligning to TRBD1. The germline V gene encodes CDR1 SGHTA and CDR2 FQGNSA. V trimming: 5 bases; J trimming: 5 bases; junction bases outside the gene matches: 6. CDR3 length: 15 residues. CDR3: CASSPRDRDNSPLHF. The CDR3 bases are TGTGCCAGCAGCCCCCGAGACAGGGATAATTCACCCCTCCACTTT.

There are a few counts of this clone. V usage is TRBV4-3 and J usage is TRBJ1-3; D gene uncertain. The CDR3 loop spans 14 amino acids. Germline V gives CDR1 LGHNA, CDR2 YSLEER. With 4 bases removed from V and 2 bases from J, the gap between germline ends came to 9 bases. The CDR3, as DNA: TGCGCCAGCAGCCGAGACTCCGCTGGAAACACCATATATTTT. Translation gives CASSRDSAGNTIYF.

V and J are TRBV10-3 and TRBJ2-7; tentatively, D is TRBD2 (6 bases). Trimming pared 2 bases from V and 5 bases from J, leaving 19 bases between. The CDR3 is 16 amino acids. Per the germline V gene, CDR1 is ENHRY and CDR2 is SYGVKD. The CDR3 is CAISETRLLASNEQYF. DNA for the CDR3: TGTGCCATCAGTGAGACCCGCCTGCTAGCGAGCAACGAGCAGTACTTC.

The chain recombines TRBV5-4 with TRBJ2-4; D uncertain. The CDR3 sequence is 13 residues long. Germline CDR1 is SGHNT and CDR2 is YYREEE (reference sequence). Trimming stripped 4 bases from V and 6 bases from J, with 11 bases between. The CDR3 sequence: CASSVPLTNIQYF. The CDR3 region has the DNA TGTGCCAGCAGCGTGCCGCTAACAAACATTCAGTACTTC.

CDR3 region: CASSLVLASPTGELFF. The CDR3 DNA reads as TGTGCCAGCAGCTTAGTACTAGCGAGCCCCACCGGGGAGCTGTTTTTT. The chain combines TRBV7-9 with TRBJ2-2; the match to TRBD2 covers 7 bases. Trimming cost V 1 base and J 4 bases; bases outside gene matches: 6. CDR3 size: 16 residues. Germline-derived CDR1 and CDR2 are SEHNR and FQNEAQ (reference sequence). The whole variable domain, filled in from reference TRBV7-9 and TRBJ2-2, reads DTGVSQNPRHKITKRGQNVTFRCDPISEHNRLYWYRQTLGQGPEFLTYFQNEAQLEKSRLLSDRFSAERPKGSFSTLEIQRTEQGDSAMYLCASSLVLASPTGELFFGEGSRLTVL.

The chain uses TRBV5-1 and TRBJ2-1, with 10 bases that match TRBD2. J was trimmed by 5 bases and V by 4 bases; bases with no gene match: 9. Germline V gives CDR1 SGHRS, CDR2 YFSETQ. The CDR3 extends over 16 amino acids. This chain's CDR3 is CASSLHRLAGDNEQFF. The CDR3, as DNA: TGCGCCAGCAGCCTCCACAGACTAGCGGGCGACAATGAGCAGTTCTTC.

This chain links TRBV19 with TRBJ2-3, with 9 positions matching TRBD2. This CDR3 is 17 amino acids long. The ends lost 5 bases at V and 4 bases at J; junction bases unmatched: 13. Germline V lookup: CDR1 LNHDA, CDR2 SQIVND (reference sequence). The CDR3 bases are TGTGCCAGTAGTCCCAACAGGGTAGCGGGAGACGCAGATACGCAGTATTTT. This gives the protein CASSPNRVAGDADTQYF.